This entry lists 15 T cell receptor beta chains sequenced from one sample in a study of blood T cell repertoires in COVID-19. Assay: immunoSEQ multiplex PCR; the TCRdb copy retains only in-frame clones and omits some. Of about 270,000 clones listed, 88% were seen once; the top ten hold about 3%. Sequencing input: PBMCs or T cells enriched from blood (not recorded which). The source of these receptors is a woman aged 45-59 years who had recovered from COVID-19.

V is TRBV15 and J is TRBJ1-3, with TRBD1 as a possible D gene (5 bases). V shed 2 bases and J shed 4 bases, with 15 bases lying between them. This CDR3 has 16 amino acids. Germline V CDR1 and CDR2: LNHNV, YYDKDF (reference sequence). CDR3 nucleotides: TGTGCCACCAGCAGATCCGCGGCGGGGCTCGGAAACACCATATATTTT. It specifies CATSRSAAGLGNTIYF.

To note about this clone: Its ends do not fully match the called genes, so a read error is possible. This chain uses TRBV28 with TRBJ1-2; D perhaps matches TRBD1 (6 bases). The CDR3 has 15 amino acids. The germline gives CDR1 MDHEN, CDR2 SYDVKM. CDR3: CASRRGHQPNYGYTF. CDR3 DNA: TGTGCCAGCAGACGGGGACACCAGCCTAATTATGGCTACACCTTC.

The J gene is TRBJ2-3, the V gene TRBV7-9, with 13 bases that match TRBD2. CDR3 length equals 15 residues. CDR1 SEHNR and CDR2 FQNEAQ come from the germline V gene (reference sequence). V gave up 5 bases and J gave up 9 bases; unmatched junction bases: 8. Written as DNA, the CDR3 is TGTGCCAGCAGCGCAGTTGGGACTAGCGGGACGACGCAGTATTTT. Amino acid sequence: CASSAVGTSGTTQYF.

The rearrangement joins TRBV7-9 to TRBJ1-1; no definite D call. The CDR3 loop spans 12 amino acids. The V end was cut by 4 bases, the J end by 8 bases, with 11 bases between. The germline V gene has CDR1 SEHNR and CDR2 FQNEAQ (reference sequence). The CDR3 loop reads CASSSGPGEAFF. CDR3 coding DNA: TGTGCCAGCAGCTCAGGCCCGGGAGAAGCTTTCTTT.

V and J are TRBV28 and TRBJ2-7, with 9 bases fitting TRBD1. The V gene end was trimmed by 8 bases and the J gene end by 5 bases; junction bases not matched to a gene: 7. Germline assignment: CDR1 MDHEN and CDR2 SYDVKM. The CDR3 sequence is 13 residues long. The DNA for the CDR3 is TGTGCCAGCCGGGGGACAGGGAAAAACGAGCAGTACTTC. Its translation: CASRGTGKNEQYF.

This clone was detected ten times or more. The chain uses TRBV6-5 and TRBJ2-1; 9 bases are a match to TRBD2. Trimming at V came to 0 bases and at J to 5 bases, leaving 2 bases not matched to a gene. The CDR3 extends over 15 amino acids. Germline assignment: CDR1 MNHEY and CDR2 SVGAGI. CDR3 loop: CASSYSTSGHNEQFF. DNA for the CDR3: TGTGCCAGCAGTTACTCGACTAGCGGACACAATGAGCAGTTCTTC.

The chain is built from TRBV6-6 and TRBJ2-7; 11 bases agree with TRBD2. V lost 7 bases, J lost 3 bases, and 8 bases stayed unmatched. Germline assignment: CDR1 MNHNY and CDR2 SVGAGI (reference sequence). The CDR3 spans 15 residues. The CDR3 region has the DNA TGTGCCAGCATAGATGTAGCGGGAGGGCTCTACGAGCAGTACTTC. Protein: CASIDVAGGLYEQYF.

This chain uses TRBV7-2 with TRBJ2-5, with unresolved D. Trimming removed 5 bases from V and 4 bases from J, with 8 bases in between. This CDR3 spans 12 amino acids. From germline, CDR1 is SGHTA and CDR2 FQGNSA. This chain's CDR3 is CASSPYGETQYF. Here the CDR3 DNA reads TGTGCCAGCAGCCCTTACGGAGAGACCCAGTACTTC. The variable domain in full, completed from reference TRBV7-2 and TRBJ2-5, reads GAGVSQSPSNKVTEKGKDVELRCDPISGHTALYWYRQSLGQGLEFLIYFQGNSAPDKSGLPSDRFSAERTGGSVSTLTIQRTQQEDSAVYLCASSPYGETQYFGPGTRLLVL.

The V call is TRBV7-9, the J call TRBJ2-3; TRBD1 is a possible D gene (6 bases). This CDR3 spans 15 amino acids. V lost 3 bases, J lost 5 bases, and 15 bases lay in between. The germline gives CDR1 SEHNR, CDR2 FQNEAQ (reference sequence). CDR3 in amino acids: CASSFGGSWVDTQYF. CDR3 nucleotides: TGTGCCAGCAGCTTTGGGGGCTCTTGGGTAGATACGCAGTATTTT. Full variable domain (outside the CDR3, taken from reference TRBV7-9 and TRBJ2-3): DTGVSQNPRHKITKRGQNVTFRCDPISEHNRLYWYRQTLGQGPEFLTYFQNEAQLEKSRLLSDRFSAERPKGSFSTLEIQRTEQGDSAMYLCASSFGGSWVDTQYFGPGTRLTVL.

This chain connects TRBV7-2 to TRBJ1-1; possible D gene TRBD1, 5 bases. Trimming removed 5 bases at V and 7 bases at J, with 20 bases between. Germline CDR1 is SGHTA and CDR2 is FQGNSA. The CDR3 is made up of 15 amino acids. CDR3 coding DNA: TGTGCCAGCAGCCGCGGGGCAGGCAGTTGGGGTGAAGCTTTCTTT. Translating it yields CASSRGAGSWGEAFF.

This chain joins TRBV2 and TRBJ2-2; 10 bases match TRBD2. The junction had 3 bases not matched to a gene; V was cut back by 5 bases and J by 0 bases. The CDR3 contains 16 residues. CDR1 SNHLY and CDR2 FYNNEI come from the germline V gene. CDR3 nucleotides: TGTGCCAGCAGTCTGGGACTAGCGTCGAACACCGGGGAGCTGTTTTTT. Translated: CASSLGLASNTGELFF.

The CDR3 spells CASSLIGVGKGTSTDTQYF. The CDR3 nucleotides are TGTGCCAGCAGTTTAATCGGGGTGGGGAAGGGGACTAGCACAGATACGCAGTATTTT. This sequence joins TRBV28 and TRBJ2-3; maybe TRBD2 (6 bases). The V gene's germline CDR1 is MDHEN and CDR2 SYDVKM. The CDR3 spans 19 residues. Trimming removed 2 bases from V and 0 bases from J, with 21 bases in between. Complete variable domain (other parts from reference TRBV28 and TRBJ2-3): DVKVTQSSRYLVKRTGEKVFLECVQDMDHENMFWYRQDPGLGLRLIYFSYDVKMKEKGDIPEGYSVSREKKERFSLILESASTNQTSMYLCASSLIGVGKGTSTDTQYFGPGTRLTVL.

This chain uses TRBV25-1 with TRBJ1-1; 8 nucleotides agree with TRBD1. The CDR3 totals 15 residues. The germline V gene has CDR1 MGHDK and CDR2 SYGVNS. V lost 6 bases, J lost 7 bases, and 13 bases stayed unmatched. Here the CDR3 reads CASSQNLRTGSEAFF. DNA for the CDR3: TGTGCCAGCAGCCAGAATTTGCGGACAGGGAGTGAAGCTTTCTTT. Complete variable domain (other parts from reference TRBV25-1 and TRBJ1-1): EADIYQTPRYLVIGTGKKITLECSQTMGHDKMYWYQQDPGMELHLIHYSYGVNSTEKGDLSSESTVSRIRTEHFPLTLESARPSHTSQYLCASSQNLRTGSEAFFGQGTRLTVV.

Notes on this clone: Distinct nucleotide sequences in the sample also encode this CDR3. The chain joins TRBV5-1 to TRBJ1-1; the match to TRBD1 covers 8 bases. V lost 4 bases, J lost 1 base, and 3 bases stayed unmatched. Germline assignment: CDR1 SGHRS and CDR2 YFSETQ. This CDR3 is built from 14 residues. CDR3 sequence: CASSTGQGNTEAFF. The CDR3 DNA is TGCGCCAGCAGCACAGGACAGGGGAACACTGAAGCTTTCTTT.

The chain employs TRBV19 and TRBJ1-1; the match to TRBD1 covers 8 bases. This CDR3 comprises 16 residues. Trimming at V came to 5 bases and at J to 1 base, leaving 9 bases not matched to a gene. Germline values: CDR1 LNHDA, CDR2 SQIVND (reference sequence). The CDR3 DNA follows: TGTGCCAGTAGTGGGAGGACAGGGAATGGGAACACTGAAGCTTTCTTT. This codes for CASSGRTGNGNTEAFF.